This T cell receptor beta chain was documented in a study of T cell responses to AZD1222 COVID-19 vaccine. The CDR3 is 13 amino acids. V was clipped by 4 bases and J by 10 bases; unmatched bases: 8. The germline gives CDR1 SQVTM, CDR2 ANQGSEA. Remarks on this clone: Its antigen is unknown.

Using immunoSEQ multiplex PCR, the repertoire was profiled, and TCRdb retains in-frame clones only, with some absent. The table lists nearly 110,000 clones, more than 70% of them singletons. Study outcomes and limitations: Vaccine-related CD4 TCRs covered spike, predominating at 160-218 and 743-854. Spike-specific TCRs gained breadth and depth after people received two AZD1222 doses.

The sequences come from peripheral blood, collected on day 0 of AZD1222 vaccination. The sequence came from an adult in good health. The chain combines TRBV29-1 with TRBJ2-1, with TRBD1 matching over 9 bases. The CDR3 sequence: CSVGRTGVGEQFF. CDR3 sequence (DNA): TGCAGCGTTGGAAGGACAGGGGTTGGGGAGCAGTTCTTC.